One sample yielded the 17 T cell receptor beta chains listed below, sequenced in a study of response to subunit inactivated influenza vaccine. TCRdb re-derived calls from the RT-PCR reads in MiXCR, one entry per CDR3 protein. The profile covers hundreds of thousands of distinct CDR3 sequences, with around 11% appearing a single time and roughly 10% taken by the ten largest. The sample was PBMCs from blood, taken on the day of vaccination. Receptors originate from a man aged 50-59 years who received an inactivated influenza vaccine.

This clonotype turned up a few times. This chain links TRBV27 with TRBJ2-1, with 11 bases matching TRBD2. V lost 5 bases to trimming and J lost 0 bases; unmatched junction nucleotides: 12. The CDR3 covers 19 residues. The V gene's germline CDR1 is MNHEY and CDR2 SMNVEV (reference sequence). The CDR3 region has the DNA TGTGCCAGCAGTCACACCGGGACTAGCGGAATTCTCTCCTACAATGAGCAGTTCTTC. Residues: CASSHTGTSGILSYNEQFF.

A word on this clonotype: A much larger clone lies one base from this, so it may be a read error. The V gene is TRBV12-3 or TRBV12-4, the J gene TRBJ2-7, with a tentative D call TRBD2 (6 bases). This CDR3 spans 14 amino acids. Trimming removed 4 bases from V and 1 base from J, with 11 bases in between. CDR3 bases: TGTGCCAGCAGTTCCCACGGGAGTTCCTACGAGCAGTACTTC. Protein sequence: CASSSHGSSYEQYF.

This clonotype has more than one count but fewer than ten. The rearrangement uses TRBV30 and TRBJ1-2, with 9 positions matching TRBD1. Germline V gene data show CDR1 as GTSNPN and CDR2 as SVGIG (reference sequence). After removal of 5 bases from V and 0 bases from J, the junction contained 7 bases not matched to a gene. The CDR3 extends over 15 amino acids. The CDR3 DNA sequence: TGTGCCTGGGTCCGGGACAGGGCCTCTAACTATGGCTACACCTTC. This encodes CAWVRDRASNYGYTF.

The V call is TRBV20-1, the J call TRBJ1-5, with D uncertain. Germline V gene data show CDR1 as DFQATT and CDR2 as SNEGSKA (reference sequence). Trimming took off 0 bases at V and 1 base at J, with 16 bases between the two ends. The CDR3 covers 17 residues. CDR3 sequence reads: CSARDFRSPGSNQPQHF. CDR3 DNA: TGCAGTGCTAGAGATTTCCGCTCTCCTGGGAGCAATCAGCCCCAGCATTTT.

There are many counts of this clonotype. The chain has TRBV6-1 and TRBJ1-5; D not resolved. CDR3 length: 17 amino acids. Germline V CDR1 and CDR2: MNHNS, SASEGT. V was shortened by 5 bases and J by 0 bases, with 17 bases between the two germline ends. The CDR3 region is CASSPGRRSISNQPQHF. Written as DNA, the CDR3 is TGTGCCAGCAGTCCCGGACGGAGGTCCATTAGCAATCAGCCCCAGCATTTT.

V gene TRBV5-1 combines with J gene TRBJ2-3; 9 nucleotides agree with TRBD2. Germline values: CDR1 SGHRS, CDR2 YFSETQ. After removal of 1 base from V and 2 bases from J, the junction contained 5 bases not matched to a gene. The CDR3 covers 16 residues. The CDR3 region is CASSLSPSGTTDTQYF. CDR3 in DNA: TGCGCCAGCAGCTTGTCCCCTAGCGGGACCACAGATACGCAGTATTTT.

The V gene is TRBV24-1, the J gene TRBJ2-3; perhaps TRBD2 as D (5 bases). The CDR3 covers 14 residues. Germline CDR1 reads KGHDR; CDR2 reads SFDVKD. Trimming removed 4 bases at V and 3 bases at J, with 10 bases between. CDR3 sequence: CATSDPGRTDTQYF. In DNA form, the CDR3 reads TGTGCCACCAGTGACCCGGGAAGAACAGATACGCAGTATTTT.

V and J are TRBV7-9 and TRBJ2-5, with D tentatively TRBD2 (5 bases). The CDR3 contains 14 residues. Trimming cost V 5 bases and J 5 bases, with 15 bases left between them. Germline loops: CDR1 SEHNR, CDR2 FQNEAQ (reference sequence). CDR3 coding DNA: TGTGCCAGCAGCCGCGGTGGGAGCGAGGAGACCCAGTACTTC. Its protein is CASSRGGSEETQYF.

The rearrangement uses TRBV7-3 and TRBJ2-7; 7 bases align to TRBD2. This CDR3 contains 15 residues. Losses at the gene ends were 5 bases for V and 1 base for J; bases not matched to a gene: 8. CDR1 is SGHTA and CDR2 is FQGTGA in the germline V gene. The CDR3 sequence is CASSLGDGRSYEQYF. CDR3 nucleotide sequence: TGTGCCAGCAGCCTAGGGGACGGGAGGTCCTACGAGCAGTACTTC.

The chain links TRBV7-9 to TRBJ2-3; 12 bases match TRBD2. Germline CDR1 reads SEHNR; CDR2 reads FQNEAQ (reference sequence). With V trimmed by 5 bases and J by 4 bases, 7 bases remained unmatched. This CDR3 contains 16 residues. CDR3 region: CASSPLAGGSSDTQYF. DNA of the CDR3: TGTGCCAGCAGCCCCCTAGCGGGAGGGAGTTCAGATACGCAGTATTTT.

V is TRBV7-2 and J is TRBJ2-3, with D possibly TRBD1 on 7 matching bases. The CDR3 totals 14 residues. V lost 8 bases and J 5 bases, leaving 17 bases between the germline ends. CDR1 is SGHTA and CDR2 is FQGNSA in the germline V gene. Here the CDR3 reads CASLHRGLRDTQYF. The CDR3 coding sequence is TGTGCCAGCTTGCACAGGGGACTGAGAGATACGCAGTATTTT.

This clonotype was counted only a few times. V is TRBV5-1 and J is TRBJ2-1; 9 nucleotides agree with TRBD2. The J segment lost 6 bases and the V segment lost 0 bases, leaving 10 bases of the junction unmatched. The CDR3 spans 17 residues. Per germline, CDR1 SGHRS and CDR2 YFSETQ. This CDR3 is CASSLVPSGVSSNEQFF. In DNA, the CDR3 is TGCGCCAGCAGCTTGGTTCCTAGCGGGGTGTCTAGCAATGAGCAGTTCTTC. Full variable domain (missing parts from reference TRBV5-1 and TRBJ2-1): KAGVTQTPRYLIKTRGQQVTLSCSPISGHRSVSWYQQTPGQGLQFLFEYFSETQRNKGNFPGRFSGRQFSNSRSEMNVSTLELGDSALYLCASSLVPSGVSSNEQFFGPGTRLTVL.

This clonotype was found many times. This rearrangement joins TRBV24-1 to TRBJ1-5; the D gene is possibly TRBD1 (5 bases). V lost 9 bases, J lost 2 bases, and 10 bases lay in between. There are 13 residues in the CDR3. From germline, CDR1 is KGHDR and CDR2 SFDVKD. The CDR3 sequence: CATGDGGNQPQHF. CDR3 bases: TGTGCCACCGGGGACGGGGGCAATCAGCCCCAGCATTTT.

This rearrangement joins TRBV29-1 to TRBJ2-2; weak D call: TRBD1 (5 bases). V shed 4 bases and J shed 4 bases, with 10 bases lying between them. The CDR3 spans 13 residues. The V gene's germline CDR1 is SQVTM and CDR2 ANQGSEA. The CDR3 loop reads CSVGQRFTGELFF. The CDR3 nucleotides read TGCAGCGTTGGACAGAGGTTCACCGGGGAGCTGTTTTTT.

This clonotype occurred many times. The chain joins TRBV5-1 to TRBJ1-2; 9 bases line up with TRBD1. The CDR3 consists of 15 residues. The V segment lost 5 bases and the J segment 3 bases; nucleotides outside the gene matches: 8. Germline V CDR1 and CDR2: SGHRS, YFSETQ. DNA for the CDR3: TGCGCCAGCAGAAAAACCGGGACAGGGTACTATGGCTACACCTTC. It yields the protein CASRKTGTGYYGYTF.

The chain uses TRBV20-1 and TRBJ2-2, with 8 bases aligning to TRBD1. The V segment lost 0 bases and the J segment 2 bases; nucleotides outside the gene matches: 11. The CDR3 extends over 18 amino acids. Looked up from germline, CDR1 is DFQATT and CDR2 is SNEGSKA (reference sequence). The DNA for the CDR3 is TGCAGTGCTAGAGAACGGACAGGGCATAATTTTAACACCGGGGAGCTGTTTTTT. This encodes CSARERTGHNFNTGELFF.

There are a few counts of this clonotype. The J gene is TRBJ2-5, the V gene TRBV12-3 or TRBV12-4, with D unclear. This CDR3 contains 15 residues. The V gene lost 7 bases and the J gene lost 5 bases, with 20 bases spanning the gap. Here the CDR3 DNA reads TGTGCCAGCAATTCCCGACAAGGCCAAAGGGAGACCCAGTACTTC. Amino acids: CASNSRQGQRETQYF.